This T cell receptor (beta chain) was recorded in a study of post-analysis software for immune sequencing data. Study-wide background: Clinical courses comprised relapsing-remitting, secondary progressive and progressive-relapsing multiple sclerosis. Whole-study results and caveats: People with multiple sclerosis had a significantly lower normalized Chao1 diversity than controls did. Among five TRBV segments more frequent in patients than controls were TRBV5-6, TRBV5-1 and TRBV20-1.

Every TCR beta cDNA library bore unique molecular identifiers. TCRdb re-called the PCR reads through MiXCR, storing one row per CDR3 protein. The data contain hundreds of thousands of distinct CDR3 sequences, under 55% of them seen just once; the ten biggest clones take up about an eighth. Germline loops: CDR1 DFQATT, CDR2 SNEGSKA (reference sequence). Trimming left V 7 bases short and J 3 bases short, with 15 bases between. CDR3 length equals 13 residues. To note about this clonotype: What it binds is unknown.

Sequences were obtained from blood. This chain links TRBV20-1 with TRBJ1-1; D ambiguous. The sequence was collected from a girl aged 5 to 17 with multiple sclerosis. As DNA, the CDR3 is TGCAGTGTACTGGAGACGAGCGACACTGAAGCTTTCTTT. Translation: CSVLETSDTEAFF.